Listed below are T cell receptor beta chains from one sample, sequenced in a study of blood T cell repertoires in COVID-19. Assay: immunoSEQ multiplex PCR; the TCRdb copy retains only in-frame clones and omits some. The data show more than 90,000 clones, about 85% seen once. Sequencing was carried out using peripheral blood. These receptors were obtained from a woman aged 70-85 years with active or convalescent COVID-19. CDR3s include the opening cysteine and the closing phenylalanine or tryptophan. The D gene is left open where the match is weak. Clone sizes are given selectively: once, few, many, or a class where the clone is expanded.

J gene	clone size	D gene	V gene	CDR3 DNA	CDR3 protein
TRBJ1-5	NA	TRBD1	TRBV19	TGTGCCAGTAAATACGACCCGACAGGGAAAAATCAGCCCCAGCATTTT	CASKYDPTGKNQPQHF
TRBJ2-3	NA	NA	TRBV7-9	TGTGCCAGCAGCCCGGGATCCGACAGGACTGATACGCAGTATTTT	CASSPGSDRTDTQYF
TRBJ2-3	NA	NA	TRBV7-2	TGTGCCAGCAGCCCACCCCTTGGCACCGGGGATACGCAGTATTTT	CASSPPLGTGDTQYF
TRBJ1-1	NA	NA	TRBV7-6	TGTGCCAGCAGCATTTGGACAGACAACACTGAAGCTTTCTTT	CASSIWTDNTEAFF
TRBJ1-5	NA	NA	TRBV19	TGTGCCAGTAGTATAGCCCCCCGGGAGAAAATTGCCAATCAGCCCCAGCATTTT	CASSIAPREKIANQPQHF
TRBJ2-1	NA	TRBD2	TRBV9	TGTGCCAGCAGCGTATCTAGCGGGTCTTTGGGCCCCAATGAGCAGTTCTTC	CASSVSSGSLGPNEQFF
TRBJ1-2	NA	NA	TRBV5-1	TGCGCCAGCAGCTCCGACACAGACCGGGGCTACACCTTC	CASSSDTDRGYTF
TRBJ2-5	once	NA	TRBV11-2	TGTGCCAGCAGCTTAGAGTTAGGACTCTCTGGAGGAGAGACCCAGTACTTC	CASSLELGLSGGETQYF
TRBJ1-4	NA	TRBD1	TRBV7-2	TGTGCCAGCAGCTCCCGGTGGGCTGGACAGGGAAATGAAAAACTGTTTTTT	CASSSRWAGQGNEKLFF
TRBJ2-7	NA	NA	TRBV6-2/TRBV6-3	TGTGCCAGCAGTTACGGGGCAGCCTACGAGCAGTACTTC	CASSYGAAYEQYF
TRBJ1-3	NA	NA	TRBV18	TGTGCCAGCTCACCACCAAGGTCGGGGGTGGGAAACACCATATATTTT	CASSPPRSGVGNTIYF
TRBJ1-1	NA	NA	TRBV12-3/TRBV12-4	TGTGCCAGCATCCGGAGACAGGCGAGTGAAGCTTTCTTT	CASIRRQASEAFF
TRBJ2-3	NA	TRBD2	TRBV5-1	TGCGCCAGCCAGACTAGCGGGTCGGTAGCAGATACGCAGTATTTT	CASQTSGSVADTQYF
TRBJ2-7	once	NA	TRBV5-1	TGCGCCAGCAGCTTGGGTAAGCAGTACTTC	CASSLGKQYF
TRBJ2-1	NA	TRBD1	TRBV24-1	TGTGCCACCAGTGATTTTTCAGGGGGCGCCCACAATGAGCAGTTCTTC	CATSDFSGGAHNEQFF
TRBJ1-1	NA	NA	TRBV10-3	TGTGCCATCTCCCAGGGCGTGAACACTGAAGCTTTCTTT	CAISQGVNTEAFF
TRBJ1-3	NA	TRBD1	TRBV28	TGTGCCAGCAGCGCCCCCCGGGACAGGATGTTGGCGGGCACCATATATTTT	CASSAPRDRMLAGTIYF
TRBJ1-1	NA	TRBD1	TRBV5-1	TGCGCCAGCAGCTCGGGACAGCTGAACACTGAAGCTTTCTTT	CASSSGQLNTEAFF
TRBJ1-3	few	TRBD1	TRBV7-2	TGTGCCAGCAGGGGACAGGGATCCGGAAACACCATATATTTT	CASRGQGSGNTIYF
TRBJ2-7	NA	TRBD1	TRBV7-9	TGTGCCAGCAGCCTCACAGGGGTGCGATACGAGCAGTACTTC	CASSLTGVRYEQYF
TRBJ1-2	few	NA	TRBV27	TGTGCCAGCAGTTTAGGAGGGTTCCCCTATGGCTACACCTTC	CASSLGGFPYGYTF
TRBJ1-5	NA	NA	TRBV30	TGTGCCTGGGGACCAGGTCTGGATCAGCCCCAGCATTTT	CAWGPGLDQPQHF
TRBJ1-6	NA	NA	TRBV7-2	TGTGCCAGCAGCTTAAAGGCTACAGGGAACTCACCCCTCCACTTT	CASSLKATGNSPLHF
TRBJ1-2	NA	TRBD1	TRBV5-1	TGCGCCAGCAGCCAAGGACAGGGCTATGGCTACACCTTC	CASSQGQGYGYTF
TRBJ1-5	NA	NA	TRBV4-3	TGCGCCAGCAGCCAAGAGGCCAGGGGTTTTGGGCCCCAGCATTTT	CASSQEARGFGPQHF
TRBJ1-2	NA	NA	TRBV19	TGTGCCAGTAGTATAGAAGGGAGCGGGGGGGTCTATGGCTACACCTTC	CASSIEGSGGVYGYTF
TRBJ2-1	NA	NA	TRBV5-1	TGCGCCAGCAGCCCTATCCTCGGGGGTTACAATGAGCAGTTCTTC	CASSPILGGYNEQFF
TRBJ2-7	NA	TRBD1	TRBV7-8	TGTGCCAGCAGCTTAAGACAGGGGTTCTACGAGCAGTACTTC	CASSLRQGFYEQYF
TRBJ1-6	NA	NA	TRBV5-1	TGCGCCAGCAGCCCGACAGAGAATAATTCACCCCTCCACTTT	CASSPTENNSPLHF
TRBJ2-5	NA	NA	TRBV28	TGTGCCAGCAGTTTTCCCCTCTGGGGGGAAGAGACCCAGTACTTC	CASSFPLWGEETQYF
TRBJ2-2	NA	TRBD1	TRBV5-1	TGCGCCAGCAGCTTGCCTCCAGGGGGCCTGAGAACCGGGGAGCTGTTTTTT	CASSLPPGGLRTGELFF
TRBJ1-4	NA	TRBD1	TRBV30	TGTGCCTGGAGCCGGGGACAGGGAATTGAAAAACTGTTTTTT	CAWSRGQGIEKLFF
TRBJ2-1	few	TRBD2	TRBV5-1	TGCGCCAGCAGCTTGAGACTAGCGGCCTACAATGAGCAGTTCTTC	CASSLRLAAYNEQFF
TRBJ2-7	NA	TRBD2	TRBV3-1/TRBV3-2	TGTGCCAGCAGTCATCGACTAGCGGGAGTATCCGAGCAGTACTTC	CASSHRLAGVSEQYF
TRBJ2-2	once	NA	TRBV6-1	TGTGCCACTGAGTCGAGCCCCCCCGGGGAGCTGTTTTTT	CATESSPPGELFF
TRBJ1-4	NA	NA	TRBV3-1/TRBV3-2	TGTGCCAGCAGCCAAGTTACAGGGAATGAAAAACTGTTTTTT	CASSQVTGNEKLFF
TRBJ1-2	NA	NA	TRBV5-1	TGCGCCAGCAGCTTGTATCAGGCTAACTATGGCTACACCTTC	CASSLYQANYGYTF
TRBJ2-7	few	TRBD2	TRBV7-9	TGTGCCAGCAGCTCGGACTCTAGCGGACCCACACCGGTGGACGAGCAGTACTTC	CASSSDSSGPTPVDEQYF
TRBJ1-1	NA	TRBD1	TRBV6-5	TGTGCCAGCAGTTACCTGACAGGGGCTGAAGCTTTCTTT	CASSYLTGAEAFF
TRBJ2-3	NA	NA	TRBV4-3	TGCGCCAGCAGCCAAAGGGGTCTGACCACAGATACGCAGTATTTT	CASSQRGLTTDTQYF
TRBJ2-7	NA	NA	TRBV5-1	TGCGCCAGCAGCTTGGGACCGGGAGTGAGCTCCTACGAGCAGTACTTC	CASSLGPGVSSYEQYF
TRBJ1-2	NA	NA	TRBV9	TGTGCCAGCAGCGCAACACCGGACAGTGTGGGGGGCTACACCTTC	CASSATPDSVGGYTF
TRBJ2-3	few	TRBD2	TRBV5-1	TGCGCCAGCAGCTTGTGGGGAGGGATGGCCACAGATACGCAGTATTTT	CASSLWGGMATDTQYF
TRBJ2-6	NA	NA	TRBV19	TGTGCCAGTAGTATTCCGGGTACTGGGGCCAACGTCCTGACTTTC	CASSIPGTGANVLTF
TRBJ2-5	once	TRBD2	TRBV28	TGTGCCAGCAGGTTGCCCTTGACTAGCGCAAAAGAGACCCAGTACTTC	CASRLPLTSAKETQYF
TRBJ1-5	NA	TRBD1	TRBV7-2	TGTGCCAGCGGATCGGGACAGGGCAACCAGCCCCAGCATTTT	CASGSGQGNQPQHF
TRBJ1-2	NA	NA	TRBV5-1	TGCGCCAGCAGCTTTGTAGGGCAGGGTGGCTACACCTTC	CASSFVGQGGYTF
TRBJ1-4	once	NA	TRBV5-5	TGTGCCAGCAGCCTGGGGGGGCTCTCAACTAATGAAAAACTGTTTTTT	CASSLGGLSTNEKLFF
TRBJ2-7	NA	TRBD2	TRBV7-2	TGTGCCAGCAGCCCCAGGGGTACGGGAGGGCCGGGGGAGCAGTACTTC	CASSPRGTGGPGEQYF
TRBJ2-3	NA	NA	TRBV7-2	TGTGCCAGCAGCCTAAGGAGGTCCACAGATACGCAGTATTTT	CASSLRRSTDTQYF
TRBJ2-1	NA	NA	TRBV21-1	TGTGCCAGCAGCACCCACAGGGTAGAACCCCTCAATGAGCAGTTCTTC	CASSTHRVEPLNEQFF
TRBJ1-4	NA	TRBD1	TRBV7-6	TGTGCCAGCAGCTTTTCCGGGACAGGGGATGAAAAACTGTTTTTT	CASSFSGTGDEKLFF
TRBJ2-1	NA	TRBD1	TRBV7-9	TGTGCCAGCAGCTGGACAGGGGGGCTCTCCTACAATGAGCAGTTCTTC	CASSWTGGLSYNEQFF
TRBJ2-7	NA	NA	TRBV7-8	TGTGCCAGCAGCTTCCTGTCGAACACCTACGAGCAGTACTTC	CASSFLSNTYEQYF
TRBJ1-6	few	TRBD1	TRBV28	TGTGCCAGCAGTCGTTATCCCGGGACAGATTATAATTCACCCCTCCACTTT	CASSRYPGTDYNSPLHF